The 6 T cell receptor beta chains below were found in one sample sequenced in a study of blood T cell repertoires in COVID-19. The data were produced by immunoSEQ multiplex PCR, yet TCRdb's version contains in-frame clones alone and is incomplete. The sample records roughly 76,000 clones, around 86% being singletons. The sequenced material came from peripheral blood. These TCRs come from an elderly woman with active or convalescent COVID-19.

The rearrangement links TRBV30 to TRBJ2-2; 7 nucleotides line up with TRBD2. The germline V gene encodes CDR1 GTSNPN and CDR2 SVGIG (reference sequence). CDR3 size: 15 residues. V dropped 0 bases and J dropped 5; count of bases not matched to a gene: 6. CDR3 sequence: CAWSVGGGVTGELFF. The CDR3 coding sequence is TGTGCCTGGAGTGTCGGCGGGGGTGTAACCGGGGAGCTGTTTTTT.

V and J are TRBV27 and TRBJ2-2, with D possibly being TRBD2 (5 bases). This CDR3 spans 13 amino acids. Trimming stripped 7 bases from V and 2 bases from J, with 8 bases between. Germline lookup yields CDR1 MNHEY and CDR2 SMNVEV (reference sequence). The CDR3 loop reads CASMGVNTGELFF. CDR3 nucleotides: TGTGCCAGCATGGGAGTTAACACCGGGGAGCTGTTTTTT.

This clone was counted a single time. The chain couples TRBV30 to TRBJ1-2, with a possible D match to TRBD1 (6 bases). The CDR3 spans 15 residues. The V end lost 4 bases, the J end lost 1 base, and 16 bases lay between the germline ends. Germline lookup yields CDR1 GTSNPN and CDR2 SVGIG (reference sequence). In DNA form, the CDR3 reads TGTGCCTGGATTAGTAGGCAGGGGAATAACTATGGCTACACCTTC. Its translation: CAWISRQGNNYGYTF.

V usage is TRBV6-5 and J usage is TRBJ1-2, with D perhaps TRBD1 (6 bases). The CDR3 is 14 residues long. Trimming shortened V by 8 bases and J by 9 bases, and 22 bases separated the two germline ends. From germline, CDR1 is MNHEY and CDR2 SVGAGI. In DNA, the CDR3 is TGTGCCAGCGGCCAGGGGAGGGGAATATACAGCTACACCTTC. Translation: CASGQGRGIYSYTF.

The V gene is TRBV12-3 or TRBV12-4, the J gene TRBJ1-2; D gene ambiguous. The V and J ends lost 5 bases and 8 bases respectively, with 15 bases between them. The CDR3 has 13 amino acids. CDR3 in amino acids: CASSTYPGRGYTF. The CDR3 DNA sequence: TGTGCCAGCAGTACTTATCCAGGCAGGGGCTACACCTTC.

This clone was seen more than once but under ten times. This chain connects TRBV11-3 to TRBJ2-1; 7 nucleotides match TRBD2. Germline trimming cut 4 bases from V and 8 bases from J; bases unmatched to any gene: 8. The CDR3 sequence is 14 residues long. CDR1 SGHNT and CDR2 YENEEA come from the germline V gene. The CDR3 region is CASSSSSTSHEQFF. CDR3 DNA sequence: TGTGCCAGCAGCTCCTCCTCGACTAGCCATGAGCAGTTCTTC.